These 8 T cell receptor beta chains share one sample of origin, sequenced in a study of control samples from healthy donors and cancer patients. TCRdb keeps only in-frame clones here, not all; method: immunoSEQ multiplex PCR. The sample contains tens of thousands of clones, around 90% of which appear only once. The sequenced sample consisted of blood. The receptors were gathered from an older woman in good health.

The genes are TRBV4-1 and TRBJ2-5; TRBD2 aligns across 9 bases. Germline trimming cut 4 bases from V and 0 bases from J; bases unmatched to any gene: 6. CDR3 length equals 16 residues. CDR1 and CDR2 (germline): MGHRA, YSYEKL. CDR3 residues: CASSPAASGNQETQYF. The CDR3 coding sequence is TGCGCCAGCAGCCCGGCGGCTAGCGGGAACCAAGAGACCCAGTACTTC.

The chain joins TRBV19 to TRBJ1-5, with 9 bases identical to TRBD1. The CDR3 covers 14 residues. The V gene end was trimmed by 6 bases and the J gene end by 6 bases; junction bases not matched to a gene: 6. Germline V gene sequence: CDR1 LNHDA, CDR2 SQIVND (reference sequence). CDR3 amino acids: CASRWTGERQPQHF. CDR3 sequence (DNA): TGTGCCAGTAGATGGACAGGGGAACGTCAGCCCCAGCATTTT. Using reference TRBV19 and TRBJ1-5 for the parts outside the CDR3, the full variable domain is DGGITQSPKYLFRKEGQNVTLSCEQNLNHDAMYWYRQDPGQGLRLIYYSQIVNDFQKGDIAEGYSVSREKKESFPLTVTSAQKNPTAFYLCASRWTGERQPQHFGDGTRLSIL.

In this sample, this clone turned up once. The chain carries TRBV7-6 and TRBJ1-1, with D maybe TRBD1 (6 bases). V lost 8 bases to trimming and J lost 4 bases, with 14 bases between them. This CDR3 region has 13 residues. The germline V gene encodes CDR1 SGHVS and CDR2 FNYEAQ. CDR3 DNA sequence: TGTGCCAGCTCCCGGGGGCAAAGCACTGAAGCTTTCTTT. Protein: CASSRGQSTEAFF.

The chain joins TRBV7-8 to TRBJ2-5, with D maybe TRBD2 (7 bases). V was trimmed by 1 base and J by 4 bases, leaving 13 bases between them. Germline CDR1 is SGHVS and CDR2 is FQNEAQ. The CDR3 loop spans 15 amino acids. The CDR3 is CASSLGPGGTETQYF. The CDR3, as DNA: TGTGCCAGCAGCTTAGGGCCGGGGGGCACAGAGACCCAGTACTTC.

This clone has just one count. The chain joins TRBV13 to TRBJ2-3, with TRBD1 matching 7 bases. The CDR3 runs 17 residues. The J segment lost 4 bases and the V segment lost 1 base, leaving 11 bases of the junction unmatched. Germline V gene data show CDR1 as PRHDT and CDR2 as FYEKMQ (reference sequence). The CDR3 protein is CASSLAQGKGASDTQYF. The CDR3, as DNA: TGTGCCAGCAGCTTAGCCCAAGGGAAGGGGGCCTCAGATACGCAGTATTTT.

CDR3 DNA: TGTGCCAGCAGCTTATCAGAATCCTACGAGCAGTACTTC. Translating gives CASSLSESYEQYF. The chain joins TRBV11-2 to TRBJ2-7; D unresolved. V was cut by 2 bases and J by 1 base, with 6 bases left in between. Germline loops: CDR1 SGHAT, CDR2 FQNNGV. This CDR3 is 13 amino acids long.

V and J are TRBV27 and TRBJ2-6; TRBD1 agrees at 8 bases. Germline CDR1 is MNHEY and CDR2 is SMNVEV (reference sequence). Losses at the gene ends were 5 bases for V and 1 base for J; bases not matched to a gene: 4. The CDR3 loop spans 16 amino acids. The CDR3 sequence is CASSTWTGSGANVLTF. DNA for the CDR3: TGTGCCAGCAGTACGTGGACAGGGTCTGGGGCCAACGTCCTGACTTTC.

The chain uses TRBV4-1 and TRBJ1-4; D ambiguous. Trimming shortened V by 6 bases and J by 8 bases, and 28 bases separated the two germline ends. Germline V lookup: CDR1 MGHRA, CDR2 YSYEKL. This CDR3 has 18 residues. As DNA, the CDR3 is TGCGCCAGCAGACCTTCCCTCTCGAAGGACCCCCAAGGGGAAAAACTGTTTTTT. Amino acids: CASRPSLSKDPQGEKLFF.